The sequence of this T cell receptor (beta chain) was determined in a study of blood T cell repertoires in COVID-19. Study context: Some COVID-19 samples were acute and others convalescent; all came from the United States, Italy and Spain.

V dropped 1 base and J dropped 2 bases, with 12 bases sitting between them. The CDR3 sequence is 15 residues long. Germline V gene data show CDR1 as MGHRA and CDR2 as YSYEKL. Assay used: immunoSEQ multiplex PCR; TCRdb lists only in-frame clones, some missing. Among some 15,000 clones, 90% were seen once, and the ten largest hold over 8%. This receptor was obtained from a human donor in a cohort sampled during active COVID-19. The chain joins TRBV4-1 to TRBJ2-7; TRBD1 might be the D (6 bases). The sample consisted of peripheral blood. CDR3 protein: CASSQGTASTYEQYF. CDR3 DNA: TGCGCCAGCAGCCAAGGGACAGCGTCGACCTACGAGCAGTACTTC.